The 27 T cell receptor beta chains reported below all come from one sample, sequenced in a study. TCRdb called the RT-PCR reads again in MiXCR, with one record for every CDR3 protein. The sample consists of more than 550,000 distinct CDR3 sequences, approximately 14% of them appearing once. What was sequenced was memory CD4+ T cells from blood. These receptors came from a female donor in good health, serving as a healthy control.

CDR3 residues: CASSFRGLAGTYEQYF. In nucleotides, the CDR3 is TGTGCCAGCAGTTTTAGGGGACTAGCGGGAACCTACGAGCAGTACTTC. The chain recombines TRBV28 with TRBJ2-7; 13 bases align to TRBD2. Per the germline V gene, CDR1 is MDHEN and CDR2 is SYDVKM. Trimming at V came to 3 bases and at J to 2 bases, leaving 4 bases not matched to a gene. The CDR3 spans 16 residues.

This clonotype was seen repeatedly, ten times or more. The chain carries TRBV4-3 and TRBJ2-1; 9 bases map to TRBD1. The J segment lost 5 bases and the V segment lost 1 base, leaving 9 bases of the junction unmatched. Germline CDR1 and CDR2: LGHNA and YSLEER. The CDR3 is made up of 17 amino acids. CDR3 bases: TGCGCCAGCAGCCAAGGCTACTCGAGACAGGGGGACAATGAGCAGTTCTTC. Protein product: CASSQGYSRQGDNEQFF.

This clonotype appeared a few times. The chain joins TRBV5-1 to TRBJ2-3; the match to TRBD2 covers 8 bases. The CDR3 consists of 16 residues. J gave up 4 bases and V 3 bases, and 10 bases lay outside the gene matches. Germline values: CDR1 SGHRS, CDR2 YFSETQ. This CDR3 reads CASSYGTRNEADTQYF. The CDR3, as DNA: TGCGCCAGCAGCTACGGGACTAGGAATGAGGCAGATACGCAGTATTTT.

This clonotype has at least ten counts. V and J are TRBV7-9 and TRBJ2-2, with 12 bases that match TRBD2. CDR3 size: 16 residues. The trim removed 7 bases at V and 2 bases at J, leaving 5 bases unmatched. The germline V gene encodes CDR1 SEHNR and CDR2 FQNEAQ (reference sequence). CDR3 in amino acids: CASKQTSGGNTGELFF. CDR3 bases: TGTGCCAGCAAGCAGACTAGCGGGGGAAACACCGGGGAGCTGTTTTTT.

In its sample, this clonotype was seen many times. The V gene is TRBV12-3 or TRBV12-4, the J gene TRBJ1-4; D not resolved. The CDR3 sequence is 15 residues long. V gave up 3 bases and J gave up 8 bases, with 16 bases separating them. The CDR3 sequence: CASSFSSGRNEKLFF. As DNA, the CDR3 is TGTGCCAGCAGTTTCTCCTCGGGGAGGAACGAAAAACTGTTTTTT.

As to this clonotype: Sequence at one end of the junction differs from germline and may be a read error. This chain connects TRBV7-9 to TRBJ1-1; 7 bases map to TRBD1. Germline CDR1 and CDR2: SEHNR and FQNEAQ (reference sequence). CDR3 length: 14 residues. The CDR3 reads CASSPGGGNPEAFF. CDR3 DNA sequence: TGTGCCAGCAGCCCAGGGGGGGGGAACCCTGAAGCTTTCTTT.

This rearrangement joins TRBV7-2 to TRBJ1-4; D is uncertain. CDR1 SGHTA and CDR2 FQGNSA come from the germline V gene. The CDR3 covers 15 residues. Trimming stripped 2 bases from V and 6 bases from J, with 13 bases between. In nucleotides, the CDR3 is TGTGCCAGCAGCTTAATGGGAAGTCAAGATGAAAAACTGTTTTTT. Translated, it gives CASSLMGSQDEKLFF.

This clonotype was detected only a few times. The CDR3 is CASSPDILSYEQYF. The CDR3 DNA sequence: TGTGCCAGCTCACCGGACATCCTCTCCTACGAGCAGTACTTC. This chain uses TRBV18 with TRBJ2-7; tentatively, D is TRBD1 (5 bases). In germline, CDR1 is KGHSH, CDR2 LQKENI. This CDR3 is 14 amino acids long. Deletions cut 3 bases from V and 0 bases from J, with 9 bases between.

This clonotype has more than one count but fewer than ten. The V gene is TRBV6-2 or TRBV6-3, the J gene TRBJ2-7; 7 nucleotides align to TRBD1. The V gene end was trimmed by 7 bases and the J gene end by 1 base; junction bases not matched to a gene: 7. Germline-derived CDR1 and CDR2 are MNHEY and SVGEGT. The CDR3 totals 14 residues. The CDR3 DNA sequence: TGTGCCAGCAAAAAGGGACAGCCTTCCTACGAGCAGTACTTC. This codes for CASKKGQPSYEQYF.

This clonotype was seen many times. The chain is built from TRBV5-6 and TRBJ2-2; a possible D gene is TRBD2 (6 bases). Germline V gene data show CDR1 as SGHDT and CDR2 as YYEEEE. Deletions cut 4 bases from V and 0 bases from J, with 10 bases between. The length of the CDR3 is 15 residues. CDR3: CASSIRLANTGELFF. The CDR3 nucleotides are TGTGCCAGCAGCATCCGACTAGCGAACACCGGGGAGCTGTTTTTT.

This clonotype was observed a handful of times. The V and J genes are TRBV20-1 and TRBJ1-6, with D unclear. Germline values: CDR1 DFQATT, CDR2 SNEGSKA (reference sequence). The CDR3 has 12 residues. Trimming stripped 3 bases from V and 7 bases from J, with 7 bases between. This CDR3 is CSASFRNSPLHF. The CDR3 bases are TGCAGTGCTAGTTTCAGGAATTCACCCCTCCACTTT.

The V call is TRBV5-1, the J call TRBJ2-2; 11 bases map to TRBD2. V lost 0 bases, J lost 4 bases, and 5 bases stayed unmatched. The length of the CDR3 is 17 residues. CDR1 is SGHRS and CDR2 is YFSETQ in the germline V gene. The chain's CDR3 is CASSLVPLAGVTGELFF. CDR3 coding DNA: TGCGCCAGCAGCTTGGTCCCACTAGCGGGAGTCACCGGGGAGCTGTTTTTT. Using reference TRBV5-1 and TRBJ2-2 for the parts outside the CDR3, the full variable domain is KAGVTQTPRYLIKTRGQQVTLSCSPISGHRSVSWYQQTPGQGLQFLFEYFSETQRNKGNFPGRFSGRQFSNSRSEMNVSTLELGDSALYLCASSLVPLAGVTGELFFGEGSRLTVL.

This clonotype occurred many times. The V call is TRBV7-2, the J call TRBJ2-5; 7 nucleotides match TRBD1. Germline lookup yields CDR1 SGHTA and CDR2 FQGNSA. Trimming removed 5 bases from V and 3 bases from J; junction bases left unmatched: 9. The CDR3 consists of 15 residues. The CDR3 region has the DNA TGTGCCAGCAGCCCCCGACCAGGACAGGAAGAGACCCAGTACTTC. This translates into CASSPRPGQEETQYF. Supplemented by reference TRBV7-2 and TRBJ2-5, the full variable domain reads GAGVSQSPSNKVTEKGKDVELRCDPISGHTALYWYRQSLGQGLEFLIYFQGNSAPDKSGLPSDRFSAERTGGSVSTLTIQRTQQEDSAVYLCASSPRPGQEETQYFGPGTRLLVL.

The sample holds a few counts of this clonotype. CDR3 in DNA: TGCGCCAGCAAGGAACAGGGGGTGTCCACCGGGGAGCTGTTTTTT. Its protein is CASKEQGVSTGELFF. The chain uses TRBV5-1 and TRBJ2-2; 8 bases agree with TRBD1. Germline V lookup: CDR1 SGHRS, CDR2 YFSETQ. The CDR3 covers 15 residues. After removal of 6 bases from V and 4 bases from J, the junction contained 8 bases not matched to a gene. Together with reference TRBV5-1 and TRBJ2-2, the CDR3 gives the full variable domain: KAGVTQTPRYLIKTRGQQVTLSCSPISGHRSVSWYQQTPGQGLQFLFEYFSETQRNKGNFPGRFSGRQFSNSRSEMNVSTLELGDSALYLCASKEQGVSTGELFFGEGSRLTVL.

V is TRBV29-1 and J is TRBJ1-1; D not resolved. Trimming cost V 1 base and J 0 bases, with 9 bases left between them. CDR3 length equals 14 residues. Germline V CDR1 and CDR2: SQVTM, ANQGSEA. The DNA of the CDR3 is TGCAGCGTTGAAGTGGCAGACGTGAACACTGAAGCTTTCTTT. Translated: CSVEVADVNTEAFF.

The V gene is TRBV6-6, the J gene TRBJ2-3, with 7 nucleotides matching TRBD2. This CDR3 region has 14 residues. The trim removed 5 bases at V and 7 bases at J, leaving 9 bases unmatched. Germline CDR1 is MNHNY and CDR2 is SVGAGI (reference sequence). CDR3 in amino acids: CASSGEGRVNTQYF. For the CDR3, the DNA is TGTGCCAGCAGTGGGGAGGGCCGGGTGAATACGCAGTATTTT.

This clonotype occurred many times. This chain links TRBV12-3 or TRBV12-4 with TRBJ1-1, with 7 positions matching TRBD1. The CDR3 has 14 amino acids. The V gene end was trimmed by 5 bases and the J gene end by 4 bases; junction bases not matched to a gene: 7. CDR3 sequence: CASSHPRQGTEAFF. The CDR3 region has the DNA TGTGCCAGCAGTCACCCCCGACAGGGCACTGAAGCTTTCTTT.

Remarks on this clonotype: Given a much more abundant clone one base away, this may be a read error. The conserved phenylalanine or tryptophan is not found at the CDR3 terminus, so this likely reflects a read error. This chain connects TRBV7-2 to TRBJ2-7, with 7 bases that match TRBD1. The germline V gene encodes CDR1 SGHTA and CDR2 FQGNSA. The V gene end was trimmed by 5 bases and the J gene end by 0 bases; junction bases not matched to a gene: 4. The CDR3 runs 14 residues. The CDR3 bases are TGTGCCAGCAGCCCTAGGGGGCCCTCCTACGAGCAGTACCTC. Translated, it gives CASSPRGPSYEQYL.

The genes are TRBV27 and TRBJ2-7; 7 bases line up with TRBD2. Germline V CDR1 and CDR2: MNHEY, SMNVEV (reference sequence). This CDR3 spans 16 amino acids. Trimming removed 0 bases from V and 2 bases from J; junction bases left unmatched: 7. The CDR3 sequence: CASSLSGGRGAYEQYF. Here the CDR3 DNA reads TGTGCCAGCAGTTTATCTGGCGGGAGAGGCGCCTACGAGCAGTACTTC.

This clonotype was observed at least ten times. The V call is TRBV12-3 or TRBV12-4, the J call TRBJ2-7; TRBD2 matches at 7 bases. The CDR3 is made up of 15 amino acids. V lost 0 bases and J lost 2; bases outside the gene matches: 4. This CDR3 is CASSLAQSGAYEQYF. DNA of the CDR3: TGTGCCAGCAGTTTAGCGCAAAGCGGGGCCTACGAGCAGTACTTC.

Ten or more counts support this clonotype. The chain employs TRBV5-5 and TRBJ1-2, with 7 bases aligning to TRBD1. V trimming: 4 bases; J trimming: 0 bases; junction bases outside the gene matches: 9. The CDR3 runs 16 residues. Germline CDR1 reads SGHKS; CDR2 reads YYEKEE (reference sequence). The CDR3 is CASSPETGLANYGYTF. In nucleotides, the CDR3 is TGTGCCAGCAGCCCGGAGACAGGGCTAGCTAACTATGGCTACACCTTC.

The table lists this clonotype with a few counts. This chain uses TRBV24-1 with TRBJ1-5; 10 bases are shared with TRBD1. Germline CDR1 KGHDR, CDR2 SFDVKD. There are 16 residues in the CDR3. The ends lost 4 bases at V and 3 bases at J; junction bases unmatched: 5. The CDR3 DNA is TGTGCCACCAGTGACCCAAGACAGGGGGCCAATCAGCCCCAGCATTTT. This translates into CATSDPRQGANQPQHF.

The chain has TRBV27 and TRBJ2-2; 8 bases line up with TRBD2. V dropped 5 bases and J dropped 4; count of bases not matched to a gene: 9. The CDR3 extends over 16 amino acids. Germline CDR1 MNHEY, CDR2 SMNVEV (reference sequence). The CDR3 coding sequence is TGTGCCAGCAGTGCCTCCGGGACTAGTGCCACCGGGGAGCTGTTTTTT. Translated: CASSASGTSATGELFF.

This chain connects TRBV10-3 to TRBJ2-1, with 13 nucleotides matching TRBD2. Trimming removed 6 bases from V and 1 base from J; junction bases left unmatched: 3. This CDR3 contains 16 residues. The germline CDR1 and CDR2 sequences are ENHRY and SYGVKD. CDR3 amino acids: CAISGTSGKSYNEQFF. CDR3 sequence (DNA): TGTGCCATCAGCGGGACTAGCGGGAAATCCTACAATGAGCAGTTCTTC.

This clonotype was detected many times. The rearrangement uses TRBV9 and TRBJ2-3; TRBD2 aligns across 9 bases. The germline CDR1 and CDR2 sequences are SGDLS and YYNGEE. V gave up 1 base and J gave up 4 bases; unmatched junction bases: 10. The CDR3 runs to 17 residues. The CDR3 loop is CASSVKEIAGVPDTQYF. CDR3 coding DNA: TGTGCCAGCAGCGTAAAGGAAATAGCGGGGGTCCCAGATACGCAGTATTTT. The complete variable domain, with remaining parts taken from reference TRBV9 and TRBJ2-3, reads DSGVTQTPKHLITATGQRVTLRCSPRSGDLSVYWYQQSLDQGLQFLIQYYNGEERAKGNILERFSAQQFPDLHSELNLSSLELGDSALYFCASSVKEIAGVPDTQYFGPGTRLTVL.

The table lists this clonotype with many counts. CDR3 residues: CASSLAPTSEKLFF. CDR3 coding DNA: TGTGCCAGCAGTTTAGCCCCCACATCCGAAAAACTGTTTTTT. The V call is TRBV27, the J call TRBJ1-4; D gene unclear. The CDR3 loop spans 14 amino acids. Germline V gene data show CDR1 as MNHEY and CDR2 as SMNVEV (reference sequence). Trimming left V 2 bases short and J 8 bases short, with 12 bases between.

This chain links TRBV7-2 with TRBJ1-6; 9 nucleotides line up with TRBD1. Germline-derived CDR1 and CDR2 are SGHTA and FQGNSA. V lost 5 bases to trimming and J lost 7 bases; unmatched junction nucleotides: 9. The CDR3 runs 16 residues. CDR3 protein: CASSIRPGTGNSPLHF. The CDR3 DNA sequence: TGTGCCAGCAGCATCCGACCAGGGACAGGGAATTCACCCCTCCACTTT. Supplemented by reference TRBV7-2 and TRBJ1-6, the full variable domain reads GAGVSQSPSNKVTEKGKDVELRCDPISGHTALYWYRQSLGQGLEFLIYFQGNSAPDKSGLPSDRFSAERTGGSVSTLTIQRTQQEDSAVYLCASSIRPGTGNSPLHFGNGTRLTVT.